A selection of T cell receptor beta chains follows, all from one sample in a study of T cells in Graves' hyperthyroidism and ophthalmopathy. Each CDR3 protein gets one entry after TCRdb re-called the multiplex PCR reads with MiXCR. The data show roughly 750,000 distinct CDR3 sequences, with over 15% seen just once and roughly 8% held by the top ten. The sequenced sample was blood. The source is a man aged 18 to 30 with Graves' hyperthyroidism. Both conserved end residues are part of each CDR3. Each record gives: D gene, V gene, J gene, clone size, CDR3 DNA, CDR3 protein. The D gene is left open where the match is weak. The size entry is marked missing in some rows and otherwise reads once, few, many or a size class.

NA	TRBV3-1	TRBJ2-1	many	TGTGCCAGCAGCCAGGGACGGAGCTCCTACAATGAGCAGTTCTTC	CASSQGRSSYNEQFF
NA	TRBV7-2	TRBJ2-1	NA	TGTGCCAGCAGCTTTTTGGCAGGCGTAGACAATGAGCAGTTCTTC	CASSFLAGVDNEQFF
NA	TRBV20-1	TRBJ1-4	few	TGCAGTGCCCTCGGACTCGATAGGGGTGAAAAACTGTTTTTT	CSALGLDRGEKLFF
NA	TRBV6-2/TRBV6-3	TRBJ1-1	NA	TGTGCCAGCAGTTACCAGGGGATGAACACTGAAGCTTTCTTT	CASSYQGMNTEAFF
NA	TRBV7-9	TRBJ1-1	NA	TGTGCCAGCAGCTTAACGGGGCAGCTAAACACTGAAGCTTTCTTT	CASSLTGQLNTEAFF
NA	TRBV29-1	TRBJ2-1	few	TGCAGCGTTGAAGGCAGGCAACTTCACAATGAGCAGTTCTTC	CSVEGRQLHNEQFF
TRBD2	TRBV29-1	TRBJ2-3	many	TGCAGCGTTGACGGGCCCCCGGCGGGACTAGCGGGAGAGGCAACTAGCACAGATACGCAGTATTTT	CSVDGPPAGLAGEATSTDTQYF
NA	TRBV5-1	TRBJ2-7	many	TGCGCCAGCAGCTTGGACCAGCGAGGCTACGAGCAGTACTTC	CASSLDQRGYEQYF
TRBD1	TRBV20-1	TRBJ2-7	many	TGCAGTACTAGGGGCTGGACAGGCCCTGACTACGAGCAGTACTTC	CSTRGWTGPDYEQYF
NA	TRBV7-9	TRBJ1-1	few	TGTGCCAGCAAAAGGCAGGGCGGTATGAACACTGAAGCTTTCTTT	CASKRQGGMNTEAFF
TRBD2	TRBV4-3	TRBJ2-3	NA	TGCGCCAGCAGCCAAGAGTCTAGCGGGAGGTCAGATACGCAGTATTTT	CASSQESSGRSDTQYF
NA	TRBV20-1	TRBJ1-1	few	TGCAGTGCTAGAGATGTCAACGAGTCCCCCGGAGCTTTCTTT	CSARDVNESPGAFF
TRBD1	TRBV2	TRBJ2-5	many	TGTGCCAGCAGTGAAGGTTGGGCAGGGGGAGAGACCCAGTACTTC	CASSEGWAGGETQYF
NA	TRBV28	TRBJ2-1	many	TGTGCCAGCCTGCGGGACGTCAGAAATGAGCAGTTCTTC	CASLRDVRNEQFF
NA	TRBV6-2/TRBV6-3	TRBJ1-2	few	TGTGCCACCCAGTTAATATCGGGAGCCGCACCTTCTAACTATGGCTACACCTTC	CATQLISGAAPSNYGYTF
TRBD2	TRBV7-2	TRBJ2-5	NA	TGTGCCAGCAGGGCGGGGGGATCTGAAGAGACCCAGTACTTC	CASRAGGSEETQYF
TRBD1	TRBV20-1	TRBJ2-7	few	TGCAGTGCTAGAGCTCATTGGGGACAGTTCTCCTACGAGCAGTACTTC	CSARAHWGQFSYEQYF
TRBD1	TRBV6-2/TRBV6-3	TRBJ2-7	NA	TGTGCCAGCAGTCCCTCCGGGACAGTGAGGAACGAGCAGTACTTC	CASSPSGTVRNEQYF
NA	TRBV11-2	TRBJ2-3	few	TGTGCCAACAGCCCCCCGGACTCGCAGACGCAGTATTTT	CANSPPDSQTQYF
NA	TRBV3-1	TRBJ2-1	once	TGTGCCAGCAGCCAACCTGGACAGTACAATGAGCAGTTCTTC	CASSQPGQYNEQFF
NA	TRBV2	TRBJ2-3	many	TGTGCCAGCAGTGAAACGAAGCATACGCAGTATTTT	CASSETKHTQYF
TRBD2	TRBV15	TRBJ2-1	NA	TGTGCCACCAGCAGAGTGCGGGGACTAGCGGGAACAAGCTCCTACAATGAGCAGTTCTTC	CATSRVRGLAGTSSYNEQFF
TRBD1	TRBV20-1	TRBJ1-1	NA	TGCAGTGCCCCGGACAGGGGGAGCACTGAAGCTTTCTTT	CSAPDRGSTEAFF
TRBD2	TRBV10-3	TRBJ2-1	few	TGTGCCATCAGAGCGGGACTAGCGGGATCCTACAATGAGCAGTTCTTC	CAIRAGLAGSYNEQFF
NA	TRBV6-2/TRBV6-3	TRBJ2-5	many	TGTGCCAGCAGTTACGGCCAAGAGACCCAGTACTTC	CASSYGQETQYF
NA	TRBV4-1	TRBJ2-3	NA	TGCGCCAGCGCCCCAGAACCCGGGGGCACAGATACGCAGTATTTT	CASAPEPGGTDTQYF
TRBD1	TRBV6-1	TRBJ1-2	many	TGTGCCAGCAGTGCGGACAGGGTCTTCGGCTACACCTTC	CASSADRVFGYTF
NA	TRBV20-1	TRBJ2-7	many	TGCAGTGCTAGAGGCAGGATAGGGGTCTCCTACGAGCAGTACTTC	CSARGRIGVSYEQYF
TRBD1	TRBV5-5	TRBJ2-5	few	TGTGCCAGCAGCTCCTTCCAGGGGGCTGGAGAGACCCAGTACTTC	CASSSFQGAGETQYF
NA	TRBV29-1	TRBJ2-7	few	TGCAGCGTTGAAGTAAACGGCGGGGACAGTAAAGCGGGTTCCTACGAGCAGTACTTC	CSVEVNGGDSKAGSYEQYF
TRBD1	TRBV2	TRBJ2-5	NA	TGTGCCAGCAGTGCTACAGGGGGCGCGGGAGAGACCCAGTACTTC	CASSATGGAGETQYF
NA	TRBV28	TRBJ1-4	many	TGTGCCAGCCGGGAGGAGTTTGAAAAACTGTTTTTT	CASREEFEKLFF
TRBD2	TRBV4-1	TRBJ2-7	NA	TGCGCCAGCAGCCAACTAGCGGGAGGGGCCTACGAGCAGCACTTC	CASSQLAGGAYEQHF
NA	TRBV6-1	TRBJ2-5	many	TGTGCCAGCAGTCCCGGGATAGCGGCCTTTCAAGAGACCCAGTACTTC	CASSPGIAAFQETQYF
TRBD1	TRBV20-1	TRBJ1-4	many	TGCAGTTTCCAAAACACAGGGGGCGAACGGGAAAAACTGTTTTTT	CSFQNTGGEREKLFF
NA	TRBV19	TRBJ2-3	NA	TGTGCCAGTAGTACGGGAGTTGACACAGATACGCAGTATTTT	CASSTGVDTDTQYF
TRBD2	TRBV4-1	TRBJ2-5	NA	TGCGCCAGCAGCCAAGATGGCGGGAGGGGTCGGCAAGAGACCCAGTACTTC	CASSQDGGRGRQETQYF
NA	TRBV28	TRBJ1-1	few	TGTGCCAGCAGTTTATACCACACTGAAGCTTTCTTT	CASSLYHTEAFF
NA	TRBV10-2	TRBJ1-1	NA	TGCGCCAGCAGGAAGGGGATGAACACTGAAGCTTTCTTT	CASRKGMNTEAFF
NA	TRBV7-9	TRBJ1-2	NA	TGTGCCAGCAGCCCGCCGGGAGGGTCTAACTATGGCTACACCTTC	CASSPPGGSNYGYTF
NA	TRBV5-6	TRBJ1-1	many	TGTGCCAGCAGCTCGGGGGGCGGGGGGATGAACACTGAAGCTTTCTTT	CASSSGGGGMNTEAFF